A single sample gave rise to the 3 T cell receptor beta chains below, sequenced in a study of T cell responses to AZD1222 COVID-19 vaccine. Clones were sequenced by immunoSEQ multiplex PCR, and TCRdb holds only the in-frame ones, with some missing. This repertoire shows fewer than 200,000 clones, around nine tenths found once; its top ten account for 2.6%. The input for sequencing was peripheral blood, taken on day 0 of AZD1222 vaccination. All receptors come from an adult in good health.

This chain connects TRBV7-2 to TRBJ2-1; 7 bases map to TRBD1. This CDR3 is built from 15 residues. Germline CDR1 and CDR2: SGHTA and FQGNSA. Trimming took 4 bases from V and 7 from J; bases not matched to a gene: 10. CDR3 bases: TGTGCCAGCAGCTCCAGACAGGGAGCCGGGAATGAGCAGTTCTTC. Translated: CASSSRQGAGNEQFF.

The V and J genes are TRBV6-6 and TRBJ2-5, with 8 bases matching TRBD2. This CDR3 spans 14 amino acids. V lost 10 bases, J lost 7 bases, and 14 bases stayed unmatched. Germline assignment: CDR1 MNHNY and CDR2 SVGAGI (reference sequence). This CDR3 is CATTQGLEVVTQYF. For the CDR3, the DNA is TGTGCCACCACGCAGGGACTAGAGGTAGTGACCCAGTACTTC.

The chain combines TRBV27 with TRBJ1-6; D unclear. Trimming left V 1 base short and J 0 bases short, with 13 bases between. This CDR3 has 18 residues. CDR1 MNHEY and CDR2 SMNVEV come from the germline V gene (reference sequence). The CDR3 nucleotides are TGTGCCAGCAGTTTATACTCTCAGTTCAGCTCCTATAATTCACCCCTCCACTTT. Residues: CASSLYSQFSSYNSPLHF.